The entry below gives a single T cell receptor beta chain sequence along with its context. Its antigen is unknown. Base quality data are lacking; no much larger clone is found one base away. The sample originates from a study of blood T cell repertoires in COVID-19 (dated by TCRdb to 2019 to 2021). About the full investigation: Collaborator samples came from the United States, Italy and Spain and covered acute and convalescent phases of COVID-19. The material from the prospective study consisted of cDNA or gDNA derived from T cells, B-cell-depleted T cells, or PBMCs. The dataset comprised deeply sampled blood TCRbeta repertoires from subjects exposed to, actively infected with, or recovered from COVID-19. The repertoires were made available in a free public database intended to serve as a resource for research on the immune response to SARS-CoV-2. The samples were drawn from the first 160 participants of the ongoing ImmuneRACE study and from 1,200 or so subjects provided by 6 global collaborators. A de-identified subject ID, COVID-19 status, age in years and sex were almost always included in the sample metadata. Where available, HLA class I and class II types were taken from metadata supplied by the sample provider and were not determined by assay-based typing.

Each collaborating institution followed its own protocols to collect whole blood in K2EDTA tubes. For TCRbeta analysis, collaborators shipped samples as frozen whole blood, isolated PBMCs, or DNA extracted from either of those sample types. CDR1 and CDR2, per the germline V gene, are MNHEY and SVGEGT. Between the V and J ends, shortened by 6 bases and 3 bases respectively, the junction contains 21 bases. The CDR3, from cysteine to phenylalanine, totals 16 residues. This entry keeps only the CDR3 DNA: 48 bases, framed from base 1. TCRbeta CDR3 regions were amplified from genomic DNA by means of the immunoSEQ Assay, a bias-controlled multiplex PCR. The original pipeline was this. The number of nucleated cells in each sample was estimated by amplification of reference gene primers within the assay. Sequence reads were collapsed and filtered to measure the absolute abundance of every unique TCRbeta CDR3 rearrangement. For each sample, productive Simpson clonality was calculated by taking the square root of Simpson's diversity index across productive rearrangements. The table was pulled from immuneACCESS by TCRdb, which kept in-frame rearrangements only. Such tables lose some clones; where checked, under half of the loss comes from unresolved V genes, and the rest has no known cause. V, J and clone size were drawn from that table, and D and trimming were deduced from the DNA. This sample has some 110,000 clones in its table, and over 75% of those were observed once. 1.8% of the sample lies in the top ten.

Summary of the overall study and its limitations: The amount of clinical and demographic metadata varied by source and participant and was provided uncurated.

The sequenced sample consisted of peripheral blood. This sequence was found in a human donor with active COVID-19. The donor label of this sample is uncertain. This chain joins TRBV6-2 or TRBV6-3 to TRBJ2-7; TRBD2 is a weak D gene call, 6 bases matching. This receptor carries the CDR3 CASSDPGRGSHYEQYF. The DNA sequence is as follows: TGTGCCAGCAGCGACCCTGGGCGGGGCTCCCACTACGAGCAGTACTTC.